This record covers a single T cell receptor beta chain. The data stem from a study of blood T cell repertoires in COVID-19. Across the whole study: Acute and convalescent COVID-19 specimens originated in the United States, Italy and Spain. From T cells, B-cell-depleted T cells, or PBMCs came the material, which was cDNA or gDNA.

Trimming shortened V by 0 bases and J by 8 bases, and 14 bases separated the two germline ends. This CDR3 is 15 amino acids long. Germline CDR1 reads GTSNPN; CDR2 reads SVGIG (reference sequence). Per the original data handling: Estimation of nucleated cell counts relied on the amplification of reference gene primers. Here immunoSEQ multiplex PCR was the method, and the copy in TCRdb shows in-frame clones only, minus some. V, J and clone size were drawn from that table, and D and trimming were deduced from the DNA. The table lists some 230,000 clones, about 80% of them singletons. What was sequenced was peripheral blood. The rearrangement uses TRBV30 and TRBJ1-6; tentatively, D is TRBD1 (6 bases). The sequence came from a woman aged 30 to 39 who had recovered from COVID-19. CDR3 sequence: CAWSVGQGWDSPLHF. CDR3 DNA sequence: TGTGCCTGGAGTGTGGGTCAGGGGTGGGATTCACCCCTCCACTTT.